The 22 T cell receptor beta chains presented below share a single source sample, sequenced in a study of blood T cell repertoires in COVID-19. Produced via immunoSEQ multiplex PCR; TCRdb's table is partial and in-frame only. The top ten clones hold roughly 1.2% of a sample with around 380,000 clones, approximately 80% of them seen once. Specimen: peripheral blood. The receptors shown here come from a human donor with acute or convalescent COVID-19. The donor label of this sample is uncertain.

This clone was observed a few times. This chain uses TRBV11-2 with TRBJ2-5, with TRBD1 matching over 7 bases. The CDR3 loop spans 15 amino acids. After removal of 5 bases from V and 3 bases from J, the junction contained 9 bases not matched to a gene. The germline V gene encodes CDR1 SGHAT and CDR2 FQNNGV. The CDR3 DNA reads as TGTGCCAGCAGCCTAAATACAGGGGTTAAAGAGACCCAGTACTTC. Its protein is CASSLNTGVKETQYF.

The V gene is TRBV10-2, the J gene TRBJ2-7, with TRBD1 as a possible D gene (5 bases). V was pared by 3 bases and J by 2 bases, with 5 bases between. The CDR3 spans 12 residues. Germline V gives CDR1 WSHSY, CDR2 SAAADI. DNA of the CDR3: TGCGCCAGCAGTGACAGGGCCTACGAGCAGTACTTC. Amino acid sequence: CASSDRAYEQYF.

This clone was recorded a few times. The rearrangement links TRBV4-2 to TRBJ2-7, with 13 nucleotides matching TRBD2. The CDR3 consists of 18 residues. Germline CDR1 and CDR2: LGHNA and YNFKEQ. The J segment lost 5 bases and the V segment lost 4 bases, leaving 14 bases of the junction unmatched. Here the CDR3 reads CASSRRTSGGTGIHEQYF. The CDR3, as DNA: TGTGCCAGCAGCCGCCGGACTAGCGGGGGTACGGGCATCCACGAGCAGTACTTC.

This clone has a handful of counts. J is TRBJ1-2 and V is TRBV2; possibly TRBD1 for D (6 bases). V lost 6 bases, J lost 4 bases, and 12 bases lay in between. The length of the CDR3 is 13 residues. CDR1 and CDR2 from the germline V gene are SNHLY and FYNNEI. The CDR3 nucleotides are TGTGCCAGCAGGGAGGACAGCCGCTATGGCTACACCTTC. Amino acid sequence: CASREDSRYGYTF.

The J gene is TRBJ2-2, the V gene TRBV14, with D possibly being TRBD2 (5 bases). The V and J ends lost 0 bases and 5 bases respectively, with 10 bases between them. The length of the CDR3 is 15 residues. Germline CDR1 SGHDN, CDR2 FVKESK. In DNA form, the CDR3 reads TGTGCCAGCAGCCAAGATCGACGGGGTACCGGGGAGCTGTTTTTT. Protein sequence: CASSQDRRGTGELFF.

DNA of the CDR3: TGCGCCAGCAGCTCGGCTGGCGGGGGGACCTACGAGCAGTACTTC. This sequence encodes CASSSAGGGTYEQYF. The V and J genes are TRBV5-1 and TRBJ2-7; TRBD2 aligns across 8 bases. The CDR3 loop spans 15 amino acids. Per germline, CDR1 SGHRS and CDR2 YFSETQ. The V gene end was trimmed by 3 bases and the J gene end by 2 bases; junction bases not matched to a gene: 7.

This rearrangement joins TRBV11-1 to TRBJ1-6; D possibly corresponds to TRBD1 (6 bases). In germline, CDR1 is SGHAT, CDR2 FQDESV (reference sequence). The CDR3 sequence is 16 residues long. V shed 5 bases and J shed 10 bases, with 21 bases lying between them. The CDR3 nucleotides read TGTGCCAGCAGCCCACGAAGGTCTGGGGGCGGGTCACCCCTCCACTTT. It specifies CASSPRRSGGGSPLHF.

V and J are TRBV7-2 and TRBJ2-2; D perhaps matches TRBD2 (6 bases). Germline V CDR1 and CDR2: SGHTA, FQGNSA. V was pared by 1 base and J by 8 bases, with 14 bases between. There are 15 residues in the CDR3. The CDR3 here is CASSLGLSGRGELFF. The CDR3 region has the DNA TGTGCCAGCAGCTTAGGGTTGTCCGGGAGAGGGGAGCTGTTTTTT.

This sequence joins TRBV7-6 and TRBJ2-2, with TRBD2 matching 8 bases. CDR1 SGHVS and CDR2 FNYEAQ come from the germline V gene. With 1 base clipped from V and 5 bases from J, the junction kept 6 bases outside the gene matches. The CDR3 spans 16 residues. CDR3 region: CASSLEAGVGTGELFF. The CDR3 nucleotides read TGTGCCAGCAGCTTAGAAGCGGGAGTGGGGACCGGGGAGCTGTTTTTT.

V usage is TRBV2 and J usage is TRBJ2-7, with 14 bases fitting TRBD2. Per the germline V gene, CDR1 is SNHLY and CDR2 is FYNNEI. The CDR3 loop spans 14 amino acids. J lost 1 base, V lost 8 bases, and 1 base had no gene match. Here the CDR3 DNA reads TGTGCCAGCGGGACTAGCGGGAGTTCCTACGAGCAGTACTTC. Its protein product is CASGTSGSSYEQYF.

The chain joins TRBV4-1 to TRBJ2-5; perhaps TRBD2 as D (6 bases). Germline V gene sequence: CDR1 MGHRA, CDR2 YSYEKL. The CDR3 runs to 14 residues. V lost 4 bases and J lost 2, with 11 bases in between. The CDR3 region has the DNA TGCGCCAGCAGCCCCGGGACTGGACAAGAGACCCAGTACTTC. Its translation is CASSPGTGQETQYF.

The gene calls are TRBV28 and TRBJ2-3; 13 bases are a match to TRBD2. The CDR3 has 16 residues. V was pared by 2 bases and J by 6 bases, with 5 bases of the junction left unmatched. The germline CDR1 and CDR2 sequences are MDHEN and SYDVKM. CDR3 amino acids: CASSLGLAGDRDTQYF. The CDR3 DNA sequence: TGTGCCAGCAGTTTAGGACTAGCGGGGGATAGGGATACGCAGTATTTT.

J is TRBJ1-5 and V is TRBV6-1; 10 nucleotides line up with TRBD1. CDR3 length: 17 amino acids. Germline trimming cut 4 bases from V and 0 bases from J; bases unmatched to any gene: 6. Germline loops: CDR1 MNHNS, CDR2 SASEGT. The CDR3 DNA reads TGTGCCAGCAGTGGCAGGACAGGGGGTGCTAGCAATCAGCCCCAGCATTTT. Translated, it gives CASSGRTGGASNQPQHF.

V and J are TRBV7-6 and TRBJ2-1; D possibly corresponds to TRBD1 (5 bases). Per the germline V gene, CDR1 is SGHVS and CDR2 is FNYEAQ. The CDR3 loop spans 16 amino acids. Trimming shortened V by 6 bases and J by 10 bases, and 25 bases separated the two germline ends. CDR3 DNA sequence: TGTGCCAGCAGTTCCCAGGGCGGACAACGGGCAGGGGAGCAGTTCTTC. Translated, it gives CASSSQGGQRAGEQFF. The whole variable domain, filled in from reference TRBV7-6 and TRBJ2-1, reads GAGVSQSPRYKVTKRGQDVALRCDPISGHVSLYWYRQALGQGPEFLTYFNYEAQQDKSGLPNDRFSAERPEGSISTLTIQRTEQRDSAMYRCASSSQGGQRAGEQFFGPGTRLTVL.

J is TRBJ1-3 and V is TRBV7-6; D possibly corresponds to TRBD1 (5 bases). The germline V gene has CDR1 SGHVS and CDR2 FNYEAQ. This CDR3 is built from 15 residues. V was clipped by 1 base and J by 6 bases, with 13 bases between them. CDR3 DNA sequence: TGTGCCAGCAGCTTAGACCAGGGTTCGTCAAACACCATATATTTT. Amino acids: CASSLDQGSSNTIYF.

The J gene is TRBJ1-4, the V gene TRBV19; 9 nucleotides agree with TRBD1. With 5 bases clipped from V and 0 bases from J, the junction kept 7 bases outside the gene matches. CDR3 length: 17 residues. Germline assignment: CDR1 LNHDA and CDR2 SQIVND (reference sequence). The DNA for the CDR3 is TGTGCCAGTAGTCTCGGACAGGGGAGAGCAACTAATGAAAAACTGTTTTTT. It specifies CASSLGQGRATNEKLFF.

V gene TRBV18 combines with J gene TRBJ1-1; D might be TRBD1 (5 bases). V was trimmed by 6 bases and J by 1 base, leaving 9 bases between them. This CDR3 region has 13 residues. Germline V CDR1 and CDR2: KGHSH, LQKENI. The CDR3 DNA sequence: TGTGCCAGCTCGGATACAGGGAACACTGAAGCTTTCTTT. It encodes CASSDTGNTEAFF.

The chain uses TRBV19 and TRBJ1-2; 7 positions agree with TRBD1. Germline trimming cut 1 base from V and 4 bases from J; bases unmatched to any gene: 6. The CDR3 sequence is 15 residues long. Germline V gene sequence: CDR1 LNHDA, CDR2 SQIVND (reference sequence). CDR3 amino acids: CASSIGGQVIYGYTF. CDR3 DNA sequence: TGTGCCAGTAGTATAGGAGGACAGGTCATCTATGGCTACACCTTC. The complete variable domain, with remaining parts taken from reference TRBV19 and TRBJ1-2, reads DGGITQSPKYLFRKEGQNVTLSCEQNLNHDAMYWYRQDPGQGLRLIYYSQIVNDFQKGDIAEGYSVSREKKESFPLTVTSAQKNPTAFYLCASSIGGQVIYGYTFGSGTRLTVV.

This clone was detected once. V is TRBV3-1 (or the pseudogene TRBV3-2) and J is TRBJ1-2; D ambiguous. The V gene lost 4 bases and the J gene lost 6 bases, with 12 bases spanning the gap. This CDR3 spans 13 amino acids. Germline CDR1 reads LGHDT; CDR2 reads YNNKEL (reference sequence). This chain's CDR3 is CASSLRRGHGYTF. As DNA, the CDR3 is TGTGCCAGCAGCCTTCGGAGAGGGCATGGCTACACCTTC.

To note about this clone: The same CDR3 can be traced to other DNA sequences in this sample. The V and J genes are TRBV5-4 and TRBJ2-2, with TRBD2 matching over 7 bases. The CDR3 contains 16 residues. V shed 4 bases and J 8 bases; nucleotides not matched to a gene: 14. Germline V gene lookup returns CDR1 SGHNT and CDR2 YYREEE (reference sequence). The DNA of the CDR3 is TGTGCCAGCAGCCATGGGGGGGGAGGTCGAGTAGGGGAGCTGTTTTTT. This translates into CASSHGGGGRVGELFF.

Remarks on this clone: Other DNA sequences from this sample encode an identical CDR3 as well. CDR3 loop: CASRESSYNSPLHF. CDR3 bases: TGTGCCAGCAGGGAGAGCTCCTATAATTCACCCCTCCACTTT. This chain joins TRBV7-9 and TRBJ1-6, with D hard to call. The V end was cut by 6 bases, the J end by 0 bases, with 6 bases between. Per the germline V gene, CDR1 is SEHNR and CDR2 is FQNEAQ (reference sequence). CDR3 length: 14 amino acids.

The chain joins TRBV19 to TRBJ1-1; 9 bases agree with TRBD1. The germline gives CDR1 LNHDA, CDR2 SQIVND (reference sequence). The CDR3 is 14 residues long. V trimming: 5 bases; J trimming: 3 bases; junction bases outside the gene matches: 4. This CDR3 reads CASSARQGDTEAFF. The CDR3 nucleotides read TGTGCCAGTAGTGCCCGACAGGGGGACACTGAAGCTTTCTTT. The full variable domain, completed using reference TRBV19 and TRBJ1-1, is DGGITQSPKYLFRKEGQNVTLSCEQNLNHDAMYWYRQDPGQGLRLIYYSQIVNDFQKGDIAEGYSVSREKKESFPLTVTSAQKNPTAFYLCASSARQGDTEAFFGQGTRLTVV.